What follows are 24 T cell receptor beta chains derived from one specimen sequenced in a study of cytomegalovirus exposure and HLA in healthy donors. This table comes from immunoSEQ multiplex PCR, and its TCRdb copy is limited to in-frame clones, with some not included. The table includes 65,000 or so clones, approximately 93% detected once. Sequencing was performed on PBMCs. The source of these receptors is a man younger than 35 in good health and CMV-seropositive.

The V and J genes are TRBV5-1 and TRBJ1-2; D may be TRBD1 (5 bases). V lost 0 bases and J 6 bases, leaving 15 bases between the germline ends. CDR1 and CDR2 from the germline V gene are SGHRS and YFSETQ. The CDR3 contains 15 residues. CDR3 residues: CASSLVYPGQHGYTF. CDR3 in DNA: TGCGCCAGCAGCTTGGTCTATCCAGGGCAACATGGCTACACCTTC.

The J gene is TRBJ2-5, the V gene TRBV18; TRBD1 might be the D (6 bases). The CDR3 is made up of 15 amino acids. Deletions cut 6 bases from V and 3 bases from J, with 17 bases between. Germline CDR1 KGHSH, CDR2 LQKENI. This chain's CDR3 is CASSPTTGIEETQYF. The CDR3, as DNA: TGTGCCAGCTCTCCGACTACAGGGATTGAAGAGACCCAGTACTTC.

The chain is built from TRBV5-1 and TRBJ2-2, with TRBD2 matching over 12 bases. V trimming: 4 bases; J trimming: 8 bases; junction bases outside the gene matches: 18. The CDR3 has 19 residues. The germline V gene encodes CDR1 SGHRS and CDR2 YFSETQ. The CDR3 bases are TGCGCCAGCAGCCTTTCAACAAAGACTAGCGGGAGTTCAACGGGGGAGCTGTTTTTT. As protein: CASSLSTKTSGSSTGELFF.

This CDR3 reads CASSQDLVGELFF. The CDR3 DNA follows: TGCGCCAGCAGCCAAGATCTAGTCGGGGAGCTGTTTTTT. The chain recombines TRBV4-1 with TRBJ2-2; D is uncertain. Germline loops: CDR1 MGHRA, CDR2 YSYEKL. The CDR3 length is 13 residues. V gave up 0 bases and J gave up 7 bases, with 6 bases separating them.

The chain links TRBV7-2 to TRBJ1-1; no firm D call. The CDR3 has 14 residues. The germline gives CDR1 SGHTA, CDR2 FQGNSA. The V end was cut by 5 bases, the J end by 1 base, with 11 bases between. The CDR3 is CASSPMGRNTEAFF. In nucleotides, the CDR3 is TGTGCCAGCAGCCCGATGGGCCGGAACACTGAAGCTTTCTTT.

The chain is built from TRBV7-8 and TRBJ2-5; the D is unclear. This CDR3 comprises 15 residues. Germline assignment: CDR1 SGHVS and CDR2 FQNEAQ. The V end lost 2 bases, the J end lost 1 base, and 11 bases lay between the germline ends. DNA of the CDR3: TGTGCCAGCAGCTTAATAGATTACTCCCAAGAGACCCAGTACTTC. Protein product: CASSLIDYSQETQYF. Full variable domain (rest looked up from reference TRBV7-8 and TRBJ2-5): GAGVSQSPRYKVAKRGQDVALRCDPISGHVSLFWYQQALGQGPEFLTYFQNEAQLDKSGLPSDRFFAERPEGSVSTLKIQRTQQEDSAVYLCASSLIDYSQETQYFGPGTRLLVL.

The chain has TRBV7-2 and TRBJ2-7; D is undetermined. The CDR3 consists of 13 residues. CDR1 is SGHTA, CDR2 FQGNSA, per germline. Trimming took off 0 bases at V and 2 bases at J, with 5 bases between the two ends. CDR3 DNA: TGTGCCAGCAGCTTAGCGCCGGCCTACGAGCAGTACTTC. Residues: CASSLAPAYEQYF. Looking up the rest from reference TRBV7-2 and TRBJ2-7 gives the full variable domain: GAGVSQSPSNKVTEKGKDVELRCDPISGHTALYWYRQSLGQGLEFLIYFQGNSAPDKSGLPSDRFSAERTGGSVSTLTIQRTQQEDSAVYLCASSLAPAYEQYFGPGTRLTVT.

The chain combines TRBV28 with TRBJ1-1; 7 nucleotides line up with TRBD1. The CDR3 is 12 residues long. CDR1 is MDHEN and CDR2 is SYDVKM in the germline V gene. The junction had 5 bases not matched to a gene; V was cut back by 5 bases and J by 8 bases. CDR3 bases: TGTGCCAGCAGTCAGACAGGGACCGAAGCTTTCTTT. Translated, it gives CASSQTGTEAFF.

The chain is built from TRBV14 and TRBJ2-7, with D unclear. The CDR3 has 12 amino acids. Between the trimmed V and J ends, which lost 4 bases and 9 bases, there was a span of 13 bases. The germline gives CDR1 SGHDN, CDR2 FVKESK. This chain's CDR3 is CASSPTTSGQYF. CDR3 nucleotide sequence: TGTGCCAGCAGCCCCACTACGTCGGGGCAGTACTTC.

V usage is TRBV5-4 and J usage is TRBJ1-4; D is ambiguous. This CDR3 is 14 amino acids long. Looked up from germline, CDR1 is SGHNT and CDR2 is YYREEE (reference sequence). The V end lost 0 bases, the J end lost 8 bases, and 11 bases lay between the germline ends. CDR3 in amino acids: CASSLELGKEKLFF. The CDR3 DNA reads TGTGCCAGCAGCTTGGAGCTCGGTAAAGAAAAACTGTTTTTT.

The gene calls are TRBV27 and TRBJ2-7, with TRBD1 as a possible D gene (5 bases). The CDR3 contains 13 residues. Germline CDR1 MNHEY, CDR2 SMNVEV (reference sequence). V dropped 0 bases and J dropped 5 bases, with 8 bases sitting between them. CDR3 bases: TGTGCCAGCAGTTTATCCAGGGTGCACGAGCAGTACTTC. Translation: CASSLSRVHEQYF.

This sequence joins TRBV27 and TRBJ2-7, with a tentative D call TRBD2 (6 bases). Germline V gene sequence: CDR1 MNHEY, CDR2 SMNVEV (reference sequence). The V end lost 2 bases, the J end lost 2 bases, and 13 bases lay between the germline ends. The CDR3 has 15 amino acids. The CDR3 bases are TGTGCCAGCAGTTTAGGTAGTAGCGGAACCTACGAGCAGTACTTC. This encodes CASSLGSSGTYEQYF.

This chain joins TRBV28 and TRBJ2-7; D is uncertain. The V gene's germline CDR1 is MDHEN and CDR2 SYDVKM. V lost 6 bases and J 6 bases, leaving 21 bases between the germline ends. The CDR3 is made up of 15 amino acids. The CDR3 DNA is TGTGCCAGCAGCTCGGCCGCGCGGCTCATCATCGAGCAGTACTTC. It specifies CASSSAARLIIEQYF. Based on the CDR3 plus reference TRBV28 and TRBJ2-7, the full variable domain is DVKVTQSSRYLVKRTGEKVFLECVQDMDHENMFWYRQDPGLGLRLIYFSYDVKMKEKGDIPEGYSVSREKKERFSLILESASTNQTSMYLCASSSAARLIIEQYFGPGTRLTVT.

The V gene is TRBV6-1, the J gene TRBJ2-1, with 8 bases identical to TRBD1. The CDR3 extends over 15 amino acids. J gave up 2 bases and V 10 bases, and 10 bases lay outside the gene matches. Germline V gene sequence: CDR1 MNHNS, CDR2 SASEGT. Here the CDR3 reads CANSQGASTYNEQFF. The CDR3 nucleotides read TGTGCCAACAGCCAGGGGGCGAGCACCTACAATGAGCAGTTCTTC.

This chain joins TRBV18 and TRBJ1-6; D might be TRBD1 (5 bases). Germline V gene lookup returns CDR1 KGHSH and CDR2 LQKENI. V shed 4 bases and J shed 7 bases, with 5 bases lying between them. This CDR3 is 12 amino acids long. The CDR3 region is CASSRQNSPLHF. The CDR3 DNA reads as TGTGCCAGCTCACGACAGAATTCACCCCTCCACTTT.

The V gene is TRBV18, the J gene TRBJ1-4; 7 positions agree with TRBD1. CDR3 size: 14 residues. The germline gives CDR1 KGHSH, CDR2 LQKENI. V lost 6 bases to trimming and J lost 8 bases; unmatched junction nucleotides: 9. As DNA, the CDR3 is TGTGCCAGCTCGTCCGGGACAGTCGGGGAAAAACTGTTTTTT. It is translated as CASSSGTVGEKLFF.

The J gene is TRBJ2-7, the V gene TRBV19; tentatively, D is TRBD2 (6 bases). From germline, CDR1 is LNHDA and CDR2 SQIVND (reference sequence). The V gene lost 5 bases and the J gene lost 2 bases, with 13 bases spanning the gap. This CDR3 spans 14 amino acids. This CDR3 reads CASSSGLTPYEQYF. The CDR3, as DNA: TGTGCCAGTAGTTCGGGACTCACCCCCTACGAGCAGTACTTC. The full variable domain, completed using reference TRBV19 and TRBJ2-7, is DGGITQSPKYLFRKEGQNVTLSCEQNLNHDAMYWYRQDPGQGLRLIYYSQIVNDFQKGDIAEGYSVSREKKESFPLTVTSAQKNPTAFYLCASSSGLTPYEQYFGPGTRLTVT.

J is TRBJ1-1 and V is TRBV5-1, with 8 nucleotides matching TRBD1. The V gene end was trimmed by 4 bases and the J gene end by 1 base; junction bases not matched to a gene: 21. The germline V gene has CDR1 SGHRS and CDR2 YFSETQ. The CDR3 has 20 residues. The CDR3 DNA reads as TGCGCCAGCAGCCCAAAGAACGGAAGGCGACAGGGGTCGGGGAACACTGAAGCTTTCTTT. Its protein is CASSPKNGRRQGSGNTEAFF.

The chain uses TRBV6-5 and TRBJ2-7; 7 nucleotides align to TRBD1. The ends lost 8 bases at V and 2 bases at J; junction bases unmatched: 3. Germline-derived CDR1 and CDR2 are MNHEY and SVGAGI. This CDR3 has 12 amino acids. In nucleotides, the CDR3 is TGTGCCAGCCGGGACAGCACCTACGAGCAGTACTTC. It is translated as CASRDSTYEQYF.

This clone was counted a single time. The DNA of the CDR3 is TGCGCCAGCAGCCAAATTAGCGGGGCGGTCTACGAGCAGTACTTC. Protein sequence: CASSQISGAVYEQYF. J is TRBJ2-7 and V is TRBV4-1, with 8 positions matching TRBD2. V was pared by 2 bases and J by 3 bases, with 6 bases of the junction left unmatched. Germline lookup yields CDR1 MGHRA and CDR2 YSYEKL. CDR3 length: 15 amino acids.

This chain uses TRBV18 with TRBJ1-1; the match to TRBD1 covers 8 bases. Per the germline V gene, CDR1 is KGHSH and CDR2 is LQKENI. The junction had 6 bases not matched to a gene; V was cut back by 3 bases and J by 3 bases. CDR3 length: 15 amino acids. The CDR3 loop reads CASSPGRGLDTEAFF. CDR3 in DNA: TGTGCCAGCTCACCGGGCAGGGGGCTAGACACTGAAGCTTTCTTT.

The J gene is TRBJ2-7, the V gene TRBV4-2; the match to TRBD2 covers 10 bases. Germline CDR1 LGHNA, CDR2 YNFKEQ. This CDR3 region has 18 residues. Germline trimming cut 0 bases from V and 4 bases from J; bases unmatched to any gene: 12. The CDR3 reads CASSQDGVAGGPTYEQYF. The CDR3, as DNA: TGTGCCAGCAGCCAAGATGGAGTAGCGGGAGGACCGACGTACGAGCAGTACTTC.

The CDR3 protein is CASRAGVTETQYF. CDR3 DNA sequence: TGTGCCAGCAGAGCGGGAGTAACAGAGACCCAGTACTTC. J is TRBJ2-5 and V is TRBV28; 8 nucleotides match TRBD2. This CDR3 region has 13 residues. Germline assignment: CDR1 MDHEN and CDR2 SYDVKM. The junction had 4 bases not matched to a gene; V was cut back by 6 bases and J by 4 bases.

This clone was observed a single time. The chain joins TRBV11-3 to TRBJ1-1; no firm D call. The CDR3 is 15 residues long. Trimming removed 1 base at V and 4 bases at J, with 13 bases between. In germline, CDR1 is SGHNT, CDR2 YENEEA. DNA for the CDR3: TGTGCCAGCAGCTTAGCCGCGAGCGGAACCACTGAAGCTTTCTTT. Translating gives CASSLAASGTTEAFF.